The entry below gives a single T cell receptor beta chain sequence along with its context. This CDR3 has 14 amino acids. V lost 4 bases, J lost 0 bases, and 9 bases lay in between. Germline CDR1 reads SGHDN; CDR2 reads FVKESK. This sample was taken from a study of cytomegalovirus exposure and HLA in healthy donors. PCR amplification relied on 60 Vbeta primers (plus 13 Jbeta primers). Clones were sequenced by immunoSEQ multiplex PCR, and TCRdb holds only the in-frame ones, with some missing. The repertoire consists of 100,000 to 150,000 clones, with roughly four fifths occurring once and the leading ten covering 1.5% to 2.5%.

The sequence derives from a man in his forties or fifties in good health and CMV-seronegative. Sequencing was done on a sample of PBMCs. V gene TRBV14 combines with J gene TRBJ1-1, with D perhaps TRBD1 (5 bases). The CDR3 protein is CASSPTGVNTEAFF. In DNA, the CDR3 is TGTGCCAGCAGCCCAACAGGTGTGAACACTGAAGCTTTCTTT.